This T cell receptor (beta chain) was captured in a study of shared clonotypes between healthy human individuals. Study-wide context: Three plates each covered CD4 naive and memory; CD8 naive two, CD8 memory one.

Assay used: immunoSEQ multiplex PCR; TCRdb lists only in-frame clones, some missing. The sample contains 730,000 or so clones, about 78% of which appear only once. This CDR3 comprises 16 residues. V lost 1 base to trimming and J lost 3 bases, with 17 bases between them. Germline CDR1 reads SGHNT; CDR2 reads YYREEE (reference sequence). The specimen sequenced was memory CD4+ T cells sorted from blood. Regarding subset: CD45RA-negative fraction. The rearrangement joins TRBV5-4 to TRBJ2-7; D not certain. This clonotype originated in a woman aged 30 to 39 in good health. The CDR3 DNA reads TGTGCCAGCAGCTTGTTGATTGTGGGCTCACACTACGAGCAGTACTTC. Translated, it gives CASSLLIVGSHYEQYF.